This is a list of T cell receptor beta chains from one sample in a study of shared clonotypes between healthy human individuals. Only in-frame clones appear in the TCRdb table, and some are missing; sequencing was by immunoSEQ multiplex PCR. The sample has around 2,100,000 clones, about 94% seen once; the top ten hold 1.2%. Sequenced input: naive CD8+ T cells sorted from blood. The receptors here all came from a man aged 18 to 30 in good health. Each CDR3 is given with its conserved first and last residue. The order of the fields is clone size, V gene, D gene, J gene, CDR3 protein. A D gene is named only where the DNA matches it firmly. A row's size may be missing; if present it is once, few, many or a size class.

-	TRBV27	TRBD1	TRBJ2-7	CASSYGTGSTYEQYF
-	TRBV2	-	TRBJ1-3	CASKDGSGNTIYF
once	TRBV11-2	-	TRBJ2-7	CASSSGSGYEQYF
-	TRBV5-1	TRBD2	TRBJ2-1	CASSLASGRRNEQFF
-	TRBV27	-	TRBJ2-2	CASSLSTTPFPGELFF
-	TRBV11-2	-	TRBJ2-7	CASSLEMADLTYEQYF
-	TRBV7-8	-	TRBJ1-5	CASSLSLSGNRESIQPQHF
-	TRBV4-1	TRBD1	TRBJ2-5	CASGTGLKETQYF
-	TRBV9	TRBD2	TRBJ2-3	CASSGSGGSTDTQYF
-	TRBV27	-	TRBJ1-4	CASKQHGGLATNEKLFF
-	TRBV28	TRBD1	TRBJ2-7	CASSLNQAGGVYEQYF
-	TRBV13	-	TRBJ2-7	CASSLDLRGTEQYF
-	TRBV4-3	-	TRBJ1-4	CASSQDPGSTNEKLFF
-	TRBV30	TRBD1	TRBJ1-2	CAWRGDRELNYGYTF
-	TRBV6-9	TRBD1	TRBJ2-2	CASSGRDREAGELFF
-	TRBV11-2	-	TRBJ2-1	CASSLAHNEQFF
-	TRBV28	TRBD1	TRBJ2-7	CASSVVRDRGAYEQYF
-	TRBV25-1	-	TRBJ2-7	CASSAAWRGQYF
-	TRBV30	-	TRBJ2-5	CAWSPALTQETQYF
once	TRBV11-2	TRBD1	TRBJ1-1	CASSSGQGNTEAFF
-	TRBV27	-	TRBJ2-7	CASSFIGHYEQYF
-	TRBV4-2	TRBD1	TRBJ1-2	CASSQGQGAEGYTF
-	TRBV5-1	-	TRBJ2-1	CASSLSGEQFF
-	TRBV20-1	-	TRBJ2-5	CSASSGEQYF
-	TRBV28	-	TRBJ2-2	CASSFLGGTGELFF
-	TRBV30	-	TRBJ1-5	CAWSVSGRNQPQHF
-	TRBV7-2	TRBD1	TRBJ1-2	CASDEGAYGTYGYTF
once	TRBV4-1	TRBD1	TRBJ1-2	CASSHSAQGFDYGYTF
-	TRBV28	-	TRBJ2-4	CASSYREGDIQYF